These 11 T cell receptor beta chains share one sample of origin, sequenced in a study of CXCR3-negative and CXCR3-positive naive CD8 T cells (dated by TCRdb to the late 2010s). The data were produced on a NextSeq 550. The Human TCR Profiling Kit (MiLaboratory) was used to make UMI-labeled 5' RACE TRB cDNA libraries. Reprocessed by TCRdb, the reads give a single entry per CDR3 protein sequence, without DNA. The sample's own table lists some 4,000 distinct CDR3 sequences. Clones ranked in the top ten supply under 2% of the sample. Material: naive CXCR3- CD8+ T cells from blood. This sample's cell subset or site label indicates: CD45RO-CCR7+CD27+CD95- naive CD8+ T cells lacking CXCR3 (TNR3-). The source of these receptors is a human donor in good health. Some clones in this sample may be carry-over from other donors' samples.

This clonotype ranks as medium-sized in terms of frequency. CDR3 residues: CSARSRTQDFYNEQFF. This chain uses TRBV20-1 with TRBJ2-1. The CDR3 consists of 16 residues. Germline V gene data show CDR1 as DFQATT and CDR2 as SNEGSKA (reference sequence).

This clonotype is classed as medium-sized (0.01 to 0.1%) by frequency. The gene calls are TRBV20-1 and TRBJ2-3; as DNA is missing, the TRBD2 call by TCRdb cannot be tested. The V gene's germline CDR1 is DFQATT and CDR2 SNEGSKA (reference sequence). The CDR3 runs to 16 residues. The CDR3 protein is CSARVPGSISTDTQYF.

The CDR3 protein is CASSLATSGKETQYF. The V gene is TRBV5-1, the J gene TRBJ2-5; TCRdb proposes TRBD2, but this gene call is untestable without DNA. This CDR3 has 15 amino acids. Germline V gene lookup returns CDR1 SGHRS and CDR2 YFSETQ.

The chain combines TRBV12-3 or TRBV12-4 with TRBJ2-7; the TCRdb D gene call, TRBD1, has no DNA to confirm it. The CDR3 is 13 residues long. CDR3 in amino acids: CASVGGFSYEQYF.

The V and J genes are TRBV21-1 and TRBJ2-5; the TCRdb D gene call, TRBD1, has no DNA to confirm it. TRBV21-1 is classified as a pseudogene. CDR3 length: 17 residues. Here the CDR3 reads CASSTQRQGCYSETQYF.

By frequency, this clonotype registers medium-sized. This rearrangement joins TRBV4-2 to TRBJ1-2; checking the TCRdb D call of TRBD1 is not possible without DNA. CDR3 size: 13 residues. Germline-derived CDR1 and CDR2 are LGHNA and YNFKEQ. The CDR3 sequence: CASSQGTPGGYTF.

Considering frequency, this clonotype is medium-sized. The CDR3 here is CSVDEGVTYNEQFF. The rearrangement uses TRBV29-1 and TRBJ2-1; TCRdb's D call of TRBD1 is untestable without DNA. Germline V gene sequence: CDR1 SQVTM, CDR2 ANQGSEA. The CDR3 contains 14 residues.

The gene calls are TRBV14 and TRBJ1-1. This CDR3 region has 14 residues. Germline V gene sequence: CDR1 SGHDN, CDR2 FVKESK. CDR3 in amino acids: CASSLKLGNTEAFF.

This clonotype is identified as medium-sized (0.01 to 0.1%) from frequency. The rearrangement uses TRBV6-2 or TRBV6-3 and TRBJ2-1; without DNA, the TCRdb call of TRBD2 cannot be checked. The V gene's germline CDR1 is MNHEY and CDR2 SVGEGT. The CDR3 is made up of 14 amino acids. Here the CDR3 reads CASRIGLIYNEQFF.

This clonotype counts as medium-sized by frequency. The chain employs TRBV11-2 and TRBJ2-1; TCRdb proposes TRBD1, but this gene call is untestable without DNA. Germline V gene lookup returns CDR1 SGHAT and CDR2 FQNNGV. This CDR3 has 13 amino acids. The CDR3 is CASSFLLRDGQFF.

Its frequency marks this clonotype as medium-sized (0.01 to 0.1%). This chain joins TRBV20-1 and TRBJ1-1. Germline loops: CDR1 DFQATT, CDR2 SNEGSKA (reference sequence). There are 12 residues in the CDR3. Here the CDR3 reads CSAKGMNTEAFF.